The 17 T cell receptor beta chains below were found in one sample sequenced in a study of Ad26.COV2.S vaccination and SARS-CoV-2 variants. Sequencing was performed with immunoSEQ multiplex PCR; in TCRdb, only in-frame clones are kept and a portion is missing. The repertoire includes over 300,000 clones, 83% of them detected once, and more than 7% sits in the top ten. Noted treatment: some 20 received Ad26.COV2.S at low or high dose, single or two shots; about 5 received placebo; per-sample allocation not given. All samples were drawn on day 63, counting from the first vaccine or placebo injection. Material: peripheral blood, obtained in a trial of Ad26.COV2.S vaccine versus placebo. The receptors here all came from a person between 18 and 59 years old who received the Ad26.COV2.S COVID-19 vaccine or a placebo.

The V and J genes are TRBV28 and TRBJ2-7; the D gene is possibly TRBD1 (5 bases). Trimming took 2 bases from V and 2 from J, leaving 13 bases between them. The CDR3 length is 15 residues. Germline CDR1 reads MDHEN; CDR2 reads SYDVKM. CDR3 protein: CASSLAGSGTYEQYF. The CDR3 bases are TGTGCCAGCAGTTTAGCAGGGTCGGGTACCTACGAGCAGTACTTC.

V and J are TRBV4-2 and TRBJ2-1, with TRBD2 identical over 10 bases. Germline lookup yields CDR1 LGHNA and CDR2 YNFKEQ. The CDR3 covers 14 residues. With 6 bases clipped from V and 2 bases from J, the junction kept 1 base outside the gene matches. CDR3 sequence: CASRLAGAYNEQFF. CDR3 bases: TGTGCCAGCAGGCTAGCGGGGGCCTACAATGAGCAGTTCTTC.

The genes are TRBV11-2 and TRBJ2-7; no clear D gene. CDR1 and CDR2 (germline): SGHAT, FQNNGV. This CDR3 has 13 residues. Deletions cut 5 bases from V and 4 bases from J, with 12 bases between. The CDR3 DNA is TGTGCCAGCAGCATAACGGCCCCATACGAGCAGTACTTC. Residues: CASSITAPYEQYF. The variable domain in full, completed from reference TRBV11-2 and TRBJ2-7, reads EAGVAQSPRYKIIEKRQSVAFWCNPISGHATLYWYQQILGQGPKLLIQFQNNGVVDDSQLPKDRFSAERLKGVDSTLKIQPAKLEDSAVYLCASSITAPYEQYFGPGTRLTVT.

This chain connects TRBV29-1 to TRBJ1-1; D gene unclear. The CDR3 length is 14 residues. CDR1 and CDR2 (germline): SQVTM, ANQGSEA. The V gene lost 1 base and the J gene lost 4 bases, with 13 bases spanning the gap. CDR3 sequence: CSVEVRVGSTEAFF. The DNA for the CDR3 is TGCAGCGTTGAAGTCCGGGTAGGAAGCACTGAAGCTTTCTTT.

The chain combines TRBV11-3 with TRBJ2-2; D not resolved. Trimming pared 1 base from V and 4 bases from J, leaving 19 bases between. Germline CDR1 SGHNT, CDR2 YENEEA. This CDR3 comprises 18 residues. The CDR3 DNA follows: TGTGCCAGCAGCTTAGTAGGAAGAAGATGGCCCACCACCGGGGAGCTGTTTTTT. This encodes CASSLVGRRWPTTGELFF.

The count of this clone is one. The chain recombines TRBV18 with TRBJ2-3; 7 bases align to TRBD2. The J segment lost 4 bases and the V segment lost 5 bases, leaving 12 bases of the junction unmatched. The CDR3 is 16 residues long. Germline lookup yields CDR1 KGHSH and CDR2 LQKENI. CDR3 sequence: CASSSTRLARADTQYF. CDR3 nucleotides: TGTGCCAGCTCATCCACCAGACTAGCACGGGCAGATACGCAGTATTTT.

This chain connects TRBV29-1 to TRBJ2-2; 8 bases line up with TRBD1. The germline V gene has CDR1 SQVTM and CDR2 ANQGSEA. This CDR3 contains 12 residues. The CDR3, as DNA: TGCACCGGGACAGGGAACACCGGGGAGCTGTTTTTT. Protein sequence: CTGTGNTGELFF.

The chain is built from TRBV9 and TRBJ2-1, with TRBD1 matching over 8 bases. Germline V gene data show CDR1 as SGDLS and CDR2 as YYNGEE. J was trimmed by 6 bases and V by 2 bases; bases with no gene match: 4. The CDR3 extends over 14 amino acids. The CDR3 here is CASSVSGQGNEQFF. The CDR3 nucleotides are TGTGCCAGCAGCGTTTCTGGACAGGGCAATGAGCAGTTCTTC. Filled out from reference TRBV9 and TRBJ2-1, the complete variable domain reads DSGVTQTPKHLITATGQRVTLRCSPRSGDLSVYWYQQSLDQGLQFLIQYYNGEERAKGNILERFSAQQFPDLHSELNLSSLELGDSALYFCASSVSGQGNEQFFGPGTRLTVL.

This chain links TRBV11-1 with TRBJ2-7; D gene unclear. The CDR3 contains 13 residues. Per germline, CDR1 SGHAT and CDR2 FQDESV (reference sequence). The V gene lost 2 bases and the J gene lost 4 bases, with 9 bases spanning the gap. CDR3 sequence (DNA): TGTGCCAGCAGCTTACCTAGTAGGTACGAGCAGTACTTC. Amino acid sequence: CASSLPSRYEQYF.

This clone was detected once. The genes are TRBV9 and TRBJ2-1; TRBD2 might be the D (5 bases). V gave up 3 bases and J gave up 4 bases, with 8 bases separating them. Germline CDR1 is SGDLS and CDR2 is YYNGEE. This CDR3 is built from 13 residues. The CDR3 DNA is TGTGCCAGCAGCGCGAGACTATACAATGAGCAGTTCTTC. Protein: CASSARLYNEQFF.

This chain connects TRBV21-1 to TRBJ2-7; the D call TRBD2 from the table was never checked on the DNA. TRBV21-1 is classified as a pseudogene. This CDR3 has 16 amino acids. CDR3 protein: CASSLLESAGGAEWYF. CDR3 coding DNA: TGTGCCAGCAGCCTCCTAGAGTCGGCGGGGGGTGCCGAGTGGTACTTC.

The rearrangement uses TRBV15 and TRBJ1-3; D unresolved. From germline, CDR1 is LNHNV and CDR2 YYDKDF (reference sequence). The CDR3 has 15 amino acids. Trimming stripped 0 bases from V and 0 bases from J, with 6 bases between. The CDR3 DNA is TGTGCCACCAGCAGAGAACGGAGCTCTGGAAACACCATATATTTT. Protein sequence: CATSRERSSGNTIYF. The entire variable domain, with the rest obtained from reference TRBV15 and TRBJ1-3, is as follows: DAMVIQNPRYQVTQFGKPVTLSCSQTLNHNVMYWYQQKSSQAPKLLFHYYDKDFNNEADTPDNFQSRRPNTSFCFLDIRSPGLGDTAMYLCATSRERSSGNTIYFGEGSWLTVV.

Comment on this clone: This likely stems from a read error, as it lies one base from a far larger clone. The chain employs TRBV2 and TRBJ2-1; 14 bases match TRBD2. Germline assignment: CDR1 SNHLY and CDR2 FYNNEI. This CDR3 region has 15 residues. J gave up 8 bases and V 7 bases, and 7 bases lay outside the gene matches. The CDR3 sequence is CASKGLAGVGDEQFF. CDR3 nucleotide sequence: TGTGCCAGCAAGGGACTAGCGGGGGTCGGGGATGAGCAGTTCTTC.

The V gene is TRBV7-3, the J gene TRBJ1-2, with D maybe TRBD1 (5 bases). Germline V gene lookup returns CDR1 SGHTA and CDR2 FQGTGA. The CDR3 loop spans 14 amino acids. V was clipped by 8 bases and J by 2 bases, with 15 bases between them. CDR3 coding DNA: TGTGCCAGCGCCCCCGGTCGGGGCAACTATGGCTACACCTTC. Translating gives CASAPGRGNYGYTF.

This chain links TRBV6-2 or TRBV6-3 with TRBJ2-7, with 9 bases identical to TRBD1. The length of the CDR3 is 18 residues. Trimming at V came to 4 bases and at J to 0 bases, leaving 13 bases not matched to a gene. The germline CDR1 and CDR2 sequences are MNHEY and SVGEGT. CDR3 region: CASSLTPGTGHSSYEQYF. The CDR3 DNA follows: TGTGCCAGCAGTTTGACTCCCGGGACAGGGCATAGCTCCTACGAGCAGTACTTC.

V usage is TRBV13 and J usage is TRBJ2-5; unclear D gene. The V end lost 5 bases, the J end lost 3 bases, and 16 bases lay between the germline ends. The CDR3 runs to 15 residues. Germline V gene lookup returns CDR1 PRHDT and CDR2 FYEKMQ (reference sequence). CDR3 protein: CASSPDHNSEETQYF. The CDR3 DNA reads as TGTGCCAGCAGCCCGGACCATAATTCCGAAGAGACCCAGTACTTC. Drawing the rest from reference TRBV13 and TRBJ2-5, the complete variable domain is AAGVIQSPRHLIKEKRETATLKCYPIPRHDTVYWYQQGPGQDPQFLISFYEKMQSDKGSIPDRFSAQQFSDYHSELNMSSLELGDSALYFCASSPDHNSEETQYFGPGTRLLVL.

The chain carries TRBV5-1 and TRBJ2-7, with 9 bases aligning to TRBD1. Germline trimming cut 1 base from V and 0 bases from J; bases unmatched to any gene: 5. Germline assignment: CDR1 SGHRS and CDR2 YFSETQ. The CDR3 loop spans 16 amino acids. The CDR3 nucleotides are TGCGCCAGCAGCTTGTATGGGGACAGGGCCTCCTACGAGCAGTACTTC. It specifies CASSLYGDRASYEQYF. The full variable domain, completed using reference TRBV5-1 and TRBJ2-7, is KAGVTQTPRYLIKTRGQQVTLSCSPISGHRSVSWYQQTPGQGLQFLFEYFSETQRNKGNFPGRFSGRQFSNSRSEMNVSTLELGDSALYLCASSLYGDRASYEQYFGPGTRLTVT.